The 12 T cell receptor beta chains below come from one sample, sequenced in a study of cytomegalovirus exposure and HLA in healthy donors. Primers for the PCR totalled 60 Vbeta and 13 Jbeta. Only in-frame clones appear in the TCRdb table, and some are missing; sequencing was by immunoSEQ multiplex PCR. The profile shows roughly 260,000 clones, roughly 86% of them singletons. The sequencing input was PBMCs. Receptors were obtained from a woman aged 40 to 55 in good health and CMV-seropositive.

The rearrangement uses TRBV5-6 and TRBJ2-7; D possibly corresponds to TRBD2 (6 bases). Looked up from germline, CDR1 is SGHDT and CDR2 is YYEEEE. Trimming took off 4 bases at V and 0 bases at J, with 17 bases between the two ends. CDR3 length: 16 amino acids. The CDR3 loop reads CASSQSGLSSSYEQYF. CDR3 nucleotides: TGTGCCAGCAGCCAGAGCGGGTTATCGAGCTCCTACGAGCAGTACTTC.

J is TRBJ2-7 and V is TRBV19; TRBD2 might be the D (6 bases). This CDR3 is 14 amino acids long. Trimming shortened V by 2 bases and J by 1 base, and 9 bases separated the two germline ends. Germline V lookup: CDR1 LNHDA, CDR2 SQIVND (reference sequence). For the CDR3, the DNA is TGTGCCAGTAGTATACGGGGACTTTCCTACGAGCAGTACTTC. Protein product: CASSIRGLSYEQYF.

The genes are TRBV4-3 and TRBJ2-1, with a weak D call TRBD2 (6 bases). Germline V gives CDR1 LGHNA, CDR2 YSLEER. Trimming removed 0 bases from V and 8 bases from J, with 14 bases in between. The CDR3 covers 15 residues. In DNA, the CDR3 is TGCGCCAGCAGCCAAGATGACGGGAGAGGCTATGAGCAGTTCTTC. Translating gives CASSQDDGRGYEQFF.

This chain connects TRBV7-9 to TRBJ2-7; unclear D gene. Trimming took 1 base from V and 2 from J, leaving 6 bases between them. CDR1 SEHNR and CDR2 FQNEAQ come from the germline V gene (reference sequence). The CDR3 contains 13 residues. CDR3 protein: CASSLDNPYEQYF. The CDR3 DNA reads TGTGCCAGCAGCTTAGACAACCCCTACGAGCAGTACTTC.

V gene TRBV18 combines with J gene TRBJ1-1; the D is unclear. The CDR3 length is 15 residues. Trimming pared 4 bases from V and 1 base from J, leaving 13 bases between. Germline assignment: CDR1 KGHSH and CDR2 LQKENI. CDR3 DNA sequence: TGTGCCAGCTCACTATTACAACCGGGGAACACTGAAGCTTTCTTT. It is translated as CASSLLQPGNTEAFF. Full variable domain (missing parts from reference TRBV18 and TRBJ1-1): NAGVMQNPRHLVRRRGQEARLRCSPMKGHSHVYWYRQLPEEGLKFMVYLQKENIIDESGMPKERFSAEFPKEGPSILRIQQVVRGDSAAYFCASSLLQPGNTEAFFGQGTRLTVV.

This clone appeared a single time. This chain connects TRBV18 to TRBJ2-7; no reliable D call. Germline CDR1 reads KGHSH; CDR2 reads LQKENI. V lost 1 base to trimming and J lost 2 bases, with 6 bases between them. This CDR3 comprises 13 residues. The CDR3 DNA reads TGTGCCAGCTCACCACTCAACACCTACGAGCAGTACTTC. Translation: CASSPLNTYEQYF.

V and J are TRBV27 and TRBJ2-7, with 8 bases matching TRBD1. Looked up from germline, CDR1 is MNHEY and CDR2 is SMNVEV (reference sequence). V trimming: 6 bases; J trimming: 7 bases; junction bases outside the gene matches: 11. CDR3 length: 14 amino acids. Here the CDR3 DNA reads TGTGCCAGCAGCACGTGGGACAGGAGCCCTGAGCAGTACTTC. Translating gives CASSTWDRSPEQYF.

The V call is TRBV5-4, the J call TRBJ2-7; 10 bases line up with TRBD2. V lost 4 bases and J lost 4; bases outside the gene matches: 8. The CDR3 is 15 amino acids. In germline, CDR1 is SGHNT, CDR2 YYREEE (reference sequence). DNA of the CDR3: TGTGCCAGCAGCGAAGGACTAGCGGAAGAATACGAGCAGTACTTC. Protein sequence: CASSEGLAEEYEQYF. Using reference TRBV5-4 and TRBJ2-7 for the parts outside the CDR3, the full variable domain is ETGVTQSPTHLIKTRGQQVTLRCSSQSGHNTVSWYQQALGQGPQFIFQYYREEENGRGNFPPRFSGLQFPNYSSELNVNALELDDSALYLCASSEGLAEEYEQYFGPGTRLTVT.

The chain is built from TRBV7-9 and TRBJ2-1, with TRBD2 matching 9 bases. Trimming took 7 bases from V and 4 from J; bases not matched to a gene: 11. The CDR3 sequence is 16 residues long. Germline CDR1 and CDR2: SEHNR and FQNEAQ (reference sequence). The CDR3 region is CASTEQLAGNYNEQFF. The CDR3 DNA sequence: TGTGCCAGCACCGAACAACTAGCGGGCAATTACAATGAGCAGTTCTTC.

V is TRBV6-1 and J is TRBJ2-1, with TRBD2 matching over 8 bases. The germline V gene encodes CDR1 MNHNS and CDR2 SASEGT. The CDR3 sequence is 14 residues long. The V segment lost 8 bases and the J segment 6 bases; nucleotides outside the gene matches: 9. The CDR3 reads CASSSGSQLNEQFF. The CDR3 DNA follows: TGTGCCAGCTCAAGCGGGAGTCAGCTCAATGAGCAGTTCTTC.

The V gene is TRBV6-5, the J gene TRBJ1-2, with 8 positions matching TRBD1. The J segment lost 4 bases and the V segment lost 7 bases, leaving 5 bases of the junction unmatched. Germline CDR1 reads MNHEY; CDR2 reads SVGAGI. The CDR3 extends over 13 amino acids. CDR3 DNA sequence: TGTGCCAGCACAATCGGACAGGGCTATGGCTACACCTTC. Protein: CASTIGQGYGYTF.

The chain couples TRBV5-1 to TRBJ1-2, with TRBD1 matching 8 bases. The CDR3 sequence is 13 residues long. V lost 0 bases and J lost 14; bases outside the gene matches: 9. The V gene's germline CDR1 is SGHRS and CDR2 YFSETQ. The DNA for the CDR3 is TGCGCCAGCAGCTTGGTGGCAGGGGGGGACAGGACCTTC. As protein: CASSLVAGGDRTF. The whole variable domain, filled in from reference TRBV5-1 and TRBJ1-2, reads KAGVTQTPRYLIKTRGQQVTLSCSPISGHRSVSWYQQTPGQGLQFLFEYFSETQRNKGNFPGRFSGRQFSNSRSEMNVSTLELGDSALYLCASSLVAGGDRTFGSGTRLTVV.